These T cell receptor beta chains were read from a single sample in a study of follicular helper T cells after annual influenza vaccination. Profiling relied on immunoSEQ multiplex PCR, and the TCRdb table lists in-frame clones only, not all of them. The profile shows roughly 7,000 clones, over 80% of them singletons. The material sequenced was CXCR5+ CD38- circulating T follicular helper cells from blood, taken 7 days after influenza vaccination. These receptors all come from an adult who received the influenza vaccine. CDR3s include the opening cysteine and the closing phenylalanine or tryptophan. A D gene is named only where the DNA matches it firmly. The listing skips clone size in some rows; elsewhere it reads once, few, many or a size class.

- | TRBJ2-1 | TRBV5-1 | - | TGCGCCAGCAGCTTGAAACTAGCAGGCAATGAGCAGTTCTTC | CASSLKLAGNEQFF
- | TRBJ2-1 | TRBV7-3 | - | TGTGCCAGCAGCTCCCAGGGTTACAATGAGCAGTTCTTC | CASSSQGYNEQFF
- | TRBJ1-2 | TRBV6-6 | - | TGTGCCAGCAGTTACTCTTGGGGGTTGCTAGGCTACACCTTC | CASSYSWGLLGYTF
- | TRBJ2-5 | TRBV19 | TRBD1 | TGTGCCAGTAGTATAGACGACAGGGGTGAGACCCAGTACTTC | CASSIDDRGETQYF
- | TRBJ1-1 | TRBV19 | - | TGTGCCAGTAGTCCTCCCTCCCGGGCGGGAGCTTTCTTT | CASSPPSRAGAFF
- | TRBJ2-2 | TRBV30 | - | TGTGCCTGGAGCCCGAAAAGGACCGGGGAGCTGTTTTTT | CAWSPKRTGELFF
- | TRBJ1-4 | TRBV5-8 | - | TGTGCCAGCAGCTTGGCGGTAGTGCCTGGCAATGAAAAACTGTTTTTT | CASSLAVVPGNEKLFF
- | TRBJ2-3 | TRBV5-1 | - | TGCGCCAGCAGCTTGGATTTGGTCGATACGCAGTATTTT | CASSLDLVDTQYF
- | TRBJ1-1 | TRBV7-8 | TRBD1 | TGTGCCAGCAGCCCGACGCAGGGGGACGGGTCTGAAGCTTTCTTT | CASSPTQGDGSEAFF
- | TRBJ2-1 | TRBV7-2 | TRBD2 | TGTGCCAGCAGCTTAGAGAGGACTAGATTCTATGAGCAGTTCTTC | CASSLERTRFYEQFF
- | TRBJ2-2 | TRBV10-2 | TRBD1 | TGCGCCAGCAGTAGACAGGGACGAAGCACCGGGGAGCTGTTTTTT | CASSRQGRSTGELFF
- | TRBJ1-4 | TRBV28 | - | TGTGCCAGCACCCAACAGGGATTTAATGAAAAACTGTTTTTT | CASTQQGFNEKLFF
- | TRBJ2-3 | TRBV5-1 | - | TGCGCCAGCAGCTTGGGGGCTAGTGAAGATACGCAGTATTTT | CASSLGASEDTQYF
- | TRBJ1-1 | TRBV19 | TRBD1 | TGTGCCAGTAGTCCAGGGGGCGCGGTCACTGAAGCTTTCTTT | CASSPGGAVTEAFF
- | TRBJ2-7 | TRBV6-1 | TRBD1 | TGTGCCAGCAGTGCGGACAGGAGCTCCTACGAGCAGTACTTC | CASSADRSSYEQYF
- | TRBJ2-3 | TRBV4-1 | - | TGCGCCAGCAGCCAAAGAGTCGGGGAGGCTAGCACAGATACGCAGTATTTT | CASSQRVGEASTDTQYF
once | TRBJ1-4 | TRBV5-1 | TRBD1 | TGCGCCAGCAGCCCCGGGACAGTGGATGAAAAACTGTTTTTT | CASSPGTVDEKLFF
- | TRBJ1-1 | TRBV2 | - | TGTGCCAGCAGACAGGGTGCTGGGGTCGCAGCTTTCTTT | CASRQGAGVAAFF
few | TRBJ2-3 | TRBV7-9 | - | TGTGCCAGCAGCCGCGGGACAGACGCTTCTAGCACAGATACGCAGTATTTT | CASSRGTDASSTDTQYF
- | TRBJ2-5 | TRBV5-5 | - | TGTGCCAGCAGCTTGGGGGTCTCCATCGAGACCCAGTACTTC | CASSLGVSIETQYF
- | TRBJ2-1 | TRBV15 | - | TGTGCCACCAAACGGGGGCTTTACAATGAGCAGTTCTTC | CATKRGLYNEQFF
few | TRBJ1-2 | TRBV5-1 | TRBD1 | TGCGCCAGCAGCCCCCTGGGACAGAACTATGGCTACACCTTC | CASSPLGQNYGYTF
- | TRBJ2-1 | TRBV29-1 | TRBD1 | TGCAGCACCCGACAGGGGAACAATGAGCAGTTCTTC | CSTRQGNNEQFF
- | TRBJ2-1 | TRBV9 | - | TGTGCCAGCAGCGTAGTTGGCAGCGACAATAAGCAGTTCTTC | CASSVVGSDNKQFF
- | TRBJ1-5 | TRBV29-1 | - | TGCAGCGTTGCCCTGAGGGGGGGCGCGGGGGCCCAGCATTTT | CSVALRGGAGAQHF
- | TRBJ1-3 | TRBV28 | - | TGTGCCAGCAGTCCATACCCTCGACCGAACTCTGGAAACACCATATATTTT | CASSPYPRPNSGNTIYF
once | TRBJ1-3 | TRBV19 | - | TGTGCCAGTAGATACAACAGCCTCAGGGAGAACACCATATATTTT | CASRYNSLRENTIYF
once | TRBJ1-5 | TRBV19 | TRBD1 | TGTGCCAGTAGTAAGACAGGGGTAGGGAATCAGCCCCAGCATTTT | CASSKTGVGNQPQHF
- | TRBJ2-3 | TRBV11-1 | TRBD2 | TGTGCCAGCAGCTTAGATCTAGCGGGATTTCGAGGTACGCAGTATTTT | CASSLDLAGFRGTQYF
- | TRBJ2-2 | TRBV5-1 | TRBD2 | TGCGCCAGCCTGCTCGCGGGAGGGACCAGCGGGGAGCTGTTTTTT | CASLLAGGTSGELFF
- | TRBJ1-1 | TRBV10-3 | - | TGTGCCATCAGTGATACAGGGAAAGCTTTCTTT | CAISDTGKAFF
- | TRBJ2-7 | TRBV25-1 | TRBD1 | TGTGCCAGCAGTGAGGACAGGGGCTCCTACGAGCAGTACTTC | CASSEDRGSYEQYF
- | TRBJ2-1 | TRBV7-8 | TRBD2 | TGTGCCAGCAGCCTGGGACTAGCGGGATACAATGAGCAGTTCTTC | CASSLGLAGYNEQFF